This T cell receptor (beta chain) derives from a study of shared clonotypes between healthy human individuals (TCRdb year 2020). In terms of the full investigation: A couple of women and a few men aged 18 to 49 years were included in the cohort. For each donor, CD4 naive and CD4 memory were each run on three plates, CD8 naive on two plates, and CD8 memory on one plate. To estimate repertoire size and how much clonotypes are shared between individuals, the study performed deep sequencing of blood TCR repertoires from a few healthy adults. To increase sequencing depth and limit assay-specific biases, TCR repertoire library preparation and sequencing were carried out by different laboratories using diverse techniques. Per donor, leukapheresis produced somewhere between about 0.94 and 8.9 billion PBMCs. Here is what the overall study found, with its caveats: Approximately 5% of naive CD4, around 3.5% of naive CD8, approximately 2.2% of memory CD4, and 0.4% of memory CD8 clonotypes were shared across several donors. Rarefaction of sorted-subset datasets indicated incomplete sequencing despite the large sequencing depth. Compared with non-shared clonotypes, the clonotypes found in all four sorted-subset donors had higher generation probabilities. Pairwise subsampling led to the expectation that sequencing depth would affect the degree of clonotype sharing among donors. Only blood was sampled, and tissue TCR repertoires likely differ from those in blood. The small number of donors limited the genetic and exposure-history diversity represented. Naive subsets generally had larger estimated clonotype richness than memory subsets did.

There are a few counts of this clone. Its antigen remains undetermined. No much larger clone exists at a distance of one base, and base qualities are not known. Trimming at the junction amounts to 5 bases on V and 1 base on J, and the germline ends lie 5 bases apart. The CDR3 covers 13 residues, taking in both the cysteine and the phenylalanine. Just the 39-base CDR3 DNA is kept, in frame starting at base 1. According to the germline V gene (reference sequence), CDR1 reads LNHNV and CDR2 reads YYDKDF. Using the deep immunoSEQ assay, multiplex PCR amplified TCR CDR3 regions from genomic DNA. Extracted genomic DNA from each cell subset was distributed evenly across all wells of several immunoSEQ 96-well plates, and each plate was treated as a replicate. For sorted subsets, 200 to 250 ng of genomic DNA, equivalent to around 31,000 T cell genomes, went into each replicate PCR. The purified libraries were quantified using a Qubit 3.0 fluorometer, sized with a Bioanalyzer 2100, and then quantified again using the KAPA Library Quantification kit. Every immunoSEQ 96-well plate was sequenced on a separate single-read 150-cycle Illumina NextSeq 550 flow cell. Processing in the source paper ran as follows. Because the immunoSEQ output held only junctional sequences and lacked quality scores, the filtering could not match the filtering applied to full-length reads. To assign V/J genes and CDR3, sequences were annotated using PyIR, a Python wrapper for IgBLAST v1.9, with IMGT germline references. Reads with weak V/J assignments (E-value above 1e-6), missing CDR3, stop codons, out-of-frame junctions, or ambiguous translated residues were removed. V3J clonotypes were defined as sequences sharing the same inferred V gene, J gene, and CDR3 amino acid sequence. To compute the percentage overlap between repertoires, the number of shared unique clonotypes was divided by the size of the smaller repertoire. RTK rarefaction, the Chao1 estimator, and Recon v2.1 estimates of unobserved clonotypes were used to assess repertoire richness. OLGA was used to compute generation probabilities for all TCRbeta clonotypes that the gDNA method yielded from several donors. TCRdb limited this immuneACCESS table to in-frame rearrangements with V and J called. A share of clones is missing; checked studies link under half to unresolved V genes, and the rest is unexplained. That table supplies the V and J calls and clone size; D and trimming were determined from the DNA. A total of more than 850,000 clones appear in this sample, around 78% of them only once. The ten top clones hold about 0.52% of the sample.

The donors were healthy, HIV-negative adults who had no recently reported acute infections or vaccinations. Every donor was a Caucasian adult living in Nashville, Tennessee, USA. CD4+ T cells were enriched by magnetic negative selection; naive cells were then positively selected on CD45RA, and the negative fraction formed the memory subset. After blood collection by leukapheresis, PBMCs were isolated using Ficoll-Histopaque density gradient centrifugation and then cryopreserved in the vapor phase of liquid nitrogen. Analytical flow cytometry was used to check the purity and quantity of every magnetically sorted T cell population. Genomic DNA was isolated from every sorted fraction and measured by UV absorbance on a Nanodrop 2000c.

Rearrangement joined TRBV15 to TRBJ2-2, with the D segment identity uncertain. This TCR came from a young man in good health. Some clones in this sample may be carry-over from other donors' samples. The sample comprised memory CD4+ T cells from PBMCs. Read against the paper, the sample's cell subset or site label means: CD45RA-negative fraction. The sequenced DNA is TGTGCCACCAGCCCGGGGAACACCGGGGAGCTGTTTTTT. It translates as CATSPGNTGELFF. This CDR3, with the reference TRBV15 and TRBJ2-2 proteins standing in past its ends, gives the full variable domain DAMVIQNPRYQVTQFGKPVTLSCSQTLNHNVMYWYQQKSSQAPKLLFHYYDKDFNNEADTPDNFQSRRPNTSFCFLDIRSPGLGDTAMYLCATSPGNTGELFFGEGSRLTVL.